This T cell receptor beta chain stems from a study of blood T cell repertoires in COVID-19. Trimming removed 2 bases at V and 5 bases at J, with 7 bases between. This CDR3 has 13 residues. Clones were read by immunoSEQ multiplex PCR, and TCRdb kept only the in-frame ones, dropping some. The sample shows 250,000 to 300,000 clones, over 65% of them seen only once. The sequenced sample was peripheral blood. The chain recombines TRBV12-3 or TRBV12-4 with TRBJ2-1, with D hard to call. This receptor was obtained from a man aged 60 to 75 who had recovered from COVID-19. The CDR3 spells CASSLYGNNEQFF. The CDR3 nucleotides are TGTGCCAGCAGTTTATACGGTAACAATGAGCAGTTCTTC.